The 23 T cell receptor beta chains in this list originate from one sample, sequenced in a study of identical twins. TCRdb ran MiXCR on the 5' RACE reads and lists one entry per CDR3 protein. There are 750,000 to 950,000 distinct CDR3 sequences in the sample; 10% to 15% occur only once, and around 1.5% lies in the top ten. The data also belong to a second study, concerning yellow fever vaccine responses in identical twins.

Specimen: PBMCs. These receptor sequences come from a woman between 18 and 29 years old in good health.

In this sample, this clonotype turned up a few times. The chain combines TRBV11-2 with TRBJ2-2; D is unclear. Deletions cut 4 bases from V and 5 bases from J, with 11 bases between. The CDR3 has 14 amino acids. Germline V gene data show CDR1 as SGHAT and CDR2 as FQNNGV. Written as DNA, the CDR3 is TGTGCCAGCAGCTCTTATTTACAGACCGGGGAGCTGTTTTTT. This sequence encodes CASSSYLQTGELFF.

The CDR3 is CASSCRGDDEQYV. CDR3 bases: TGCGCCAGCAGCTGTAGGGGGGATGACGAGCAGTACGTC. The gene calls are TRBV5-1 and TRBJ2-7; either TRBD1 or TRBD2 may supply D (6 bases each). The CDR3 length is 13 residues. V lost 3 bases to trimming and J lost 5 bases, with 12 bases between them. Germline V gives CDR1 SGHRS, CDR2 YFSETQ.

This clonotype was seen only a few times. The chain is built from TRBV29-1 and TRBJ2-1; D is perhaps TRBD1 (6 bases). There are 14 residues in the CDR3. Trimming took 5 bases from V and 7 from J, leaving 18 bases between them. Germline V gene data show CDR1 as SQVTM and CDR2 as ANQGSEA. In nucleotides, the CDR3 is TGCAGCGTTTTAGGGGGAGATGGGCAAAATGAGCAGTTCTTC. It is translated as CSVLGGDGQNEQFF.

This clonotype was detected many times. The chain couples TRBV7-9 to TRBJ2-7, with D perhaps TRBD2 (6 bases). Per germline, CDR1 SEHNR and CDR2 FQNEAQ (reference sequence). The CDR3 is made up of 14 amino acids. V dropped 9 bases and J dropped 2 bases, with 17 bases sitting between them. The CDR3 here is CASSRRDRTYEQYF. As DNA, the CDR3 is TGTGCCAGTAGTAGGCGGGACCGGACCTACGAGCAGTACTTC.

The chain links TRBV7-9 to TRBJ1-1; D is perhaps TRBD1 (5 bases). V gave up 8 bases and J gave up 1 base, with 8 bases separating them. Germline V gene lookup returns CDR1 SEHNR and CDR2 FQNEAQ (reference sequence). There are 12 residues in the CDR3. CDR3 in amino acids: CASGGTNTEAFF. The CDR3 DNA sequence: TGTGCCAGCGGGGGGACGAACACTGAAGCTTTCTTT.

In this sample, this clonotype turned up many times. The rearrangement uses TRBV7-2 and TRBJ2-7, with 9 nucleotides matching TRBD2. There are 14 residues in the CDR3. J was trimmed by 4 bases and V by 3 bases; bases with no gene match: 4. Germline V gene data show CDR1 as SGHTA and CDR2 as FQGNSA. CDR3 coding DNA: TGTGCCAGCAGCTTTGCGGGAGGGCCATACGAGCAGTACTTC. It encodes CASSFAGGPYEQYF.

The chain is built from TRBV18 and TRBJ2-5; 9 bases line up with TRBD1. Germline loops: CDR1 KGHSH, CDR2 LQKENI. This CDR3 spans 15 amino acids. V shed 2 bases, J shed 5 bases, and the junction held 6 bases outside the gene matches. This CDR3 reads CASSPAQGARETQYF. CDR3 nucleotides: TGTGCCAGCTCACCAGCACAGGGGGCCCGGGAGACCCAGTACTTC. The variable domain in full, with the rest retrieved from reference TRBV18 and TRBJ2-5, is NAGVMQNPRHLVRRRGQEARLRCSPMKGHSHVYWYRQLPEEGLKFMVYLQKENIIDESGMPKERFSAEFPKEGPSILRIQQVVRGDSAAYFCASSPAQGARETQYFGPGTRLLVL.

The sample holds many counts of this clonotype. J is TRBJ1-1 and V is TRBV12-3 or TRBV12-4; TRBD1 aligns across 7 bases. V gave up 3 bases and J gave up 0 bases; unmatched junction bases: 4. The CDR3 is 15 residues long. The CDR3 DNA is TGTGCCAGCAGTTTGTTTGGGACAGTGAACACTGAAGCTTTCTTT. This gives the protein CASSLFGTVNTEAFF.

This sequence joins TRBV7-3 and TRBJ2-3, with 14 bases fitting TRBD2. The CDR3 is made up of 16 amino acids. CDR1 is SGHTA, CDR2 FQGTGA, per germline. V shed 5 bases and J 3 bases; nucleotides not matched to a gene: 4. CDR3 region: CASSVGTSGRTDTQYF. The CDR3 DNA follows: TGTGCCAGCAGCGTCGGGACTAGCGGGAGAACAGATACGCAGTATTTT.

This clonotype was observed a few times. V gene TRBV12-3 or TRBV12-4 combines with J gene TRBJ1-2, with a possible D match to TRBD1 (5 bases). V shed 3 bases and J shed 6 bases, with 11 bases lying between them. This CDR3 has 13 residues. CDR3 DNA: TGTGCCAGCAGTTTTGGGGGGATTAATGGCTACACCTTC. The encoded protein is CASSFGGINGYTF.

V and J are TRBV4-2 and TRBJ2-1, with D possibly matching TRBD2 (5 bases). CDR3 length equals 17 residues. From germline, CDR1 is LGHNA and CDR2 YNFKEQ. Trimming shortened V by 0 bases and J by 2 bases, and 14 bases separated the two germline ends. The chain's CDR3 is CASSQETRGAAYNEQFF. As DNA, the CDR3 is TGTGCCAGCAGCCAAGAGACTCGGGGTGCAGCCTACAATGAGCAGTTCTTC.

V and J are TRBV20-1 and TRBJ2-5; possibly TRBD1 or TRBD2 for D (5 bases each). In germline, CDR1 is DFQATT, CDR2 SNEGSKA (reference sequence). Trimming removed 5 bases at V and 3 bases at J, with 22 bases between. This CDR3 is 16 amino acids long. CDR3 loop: CSARGAESGLKETQYF. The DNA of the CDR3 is TGCAGTGCTCGAGGGGCCGAGAGCGGCCTAAAAGAGACCCAGTACTTC.

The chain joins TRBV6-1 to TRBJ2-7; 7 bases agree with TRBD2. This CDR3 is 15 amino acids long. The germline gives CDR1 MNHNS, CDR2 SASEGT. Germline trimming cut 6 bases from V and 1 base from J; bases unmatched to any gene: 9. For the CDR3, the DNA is TGTGCCAGCAGAAAGGGGCAGGGAGGGTCCTACGAGCAGTACTTC. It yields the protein CASRKGQGGSYEQYF.

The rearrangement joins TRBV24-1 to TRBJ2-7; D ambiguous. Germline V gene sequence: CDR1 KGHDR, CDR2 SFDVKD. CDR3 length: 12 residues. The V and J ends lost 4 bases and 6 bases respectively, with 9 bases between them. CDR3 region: CATSDPPGEQYF. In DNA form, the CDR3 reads TGTGCCACCAGTGACCCCCCGGGCGAGCAGTACTTC.

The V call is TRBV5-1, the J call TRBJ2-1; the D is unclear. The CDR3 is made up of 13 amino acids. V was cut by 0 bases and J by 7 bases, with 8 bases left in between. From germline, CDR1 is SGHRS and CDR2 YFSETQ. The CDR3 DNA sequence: TGCGCCAGCAGCTTGGCCCTTCCAAATGAGCAGTTCTTC. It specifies CASSLALPNEQFF.

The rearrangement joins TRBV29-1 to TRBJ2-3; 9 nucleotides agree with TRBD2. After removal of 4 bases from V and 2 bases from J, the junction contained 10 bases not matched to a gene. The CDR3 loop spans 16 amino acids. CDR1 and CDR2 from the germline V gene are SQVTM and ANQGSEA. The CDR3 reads CSVGGGGLALTDTQYF. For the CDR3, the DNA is TGCAGCGTTGGGGGAGGTGGACTAGCGCTCACAGATACGCAGTATTTT.

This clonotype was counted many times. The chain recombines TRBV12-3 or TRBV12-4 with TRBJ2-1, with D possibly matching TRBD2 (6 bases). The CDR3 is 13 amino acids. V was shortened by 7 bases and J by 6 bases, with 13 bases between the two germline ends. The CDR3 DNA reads TGTGCCAGCATTAGAGCGGGTGGCAATGAGCAGTTCTTC. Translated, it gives CASIRAGGNEQFF.

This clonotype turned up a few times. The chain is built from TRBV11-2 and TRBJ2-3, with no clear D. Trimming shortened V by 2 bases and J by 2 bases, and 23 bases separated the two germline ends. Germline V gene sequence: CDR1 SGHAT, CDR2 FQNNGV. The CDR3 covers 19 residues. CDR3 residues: CASSLFGGLPRYVTDTQYF. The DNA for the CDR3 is TGTGCCAGCAGCTTATTCGGTGGGCTCCCCCGGTATGTCACAGATACGCAGTATTTT.

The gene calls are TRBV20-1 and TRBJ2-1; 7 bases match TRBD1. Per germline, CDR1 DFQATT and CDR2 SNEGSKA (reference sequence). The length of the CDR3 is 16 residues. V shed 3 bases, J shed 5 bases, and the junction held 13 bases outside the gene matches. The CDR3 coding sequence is TGCAGTGCTAGGGACCCTCGAGGGGGCGCCCACAATGAGCAGTTCTTC. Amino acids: CSARDPRGGAHNEQFF.

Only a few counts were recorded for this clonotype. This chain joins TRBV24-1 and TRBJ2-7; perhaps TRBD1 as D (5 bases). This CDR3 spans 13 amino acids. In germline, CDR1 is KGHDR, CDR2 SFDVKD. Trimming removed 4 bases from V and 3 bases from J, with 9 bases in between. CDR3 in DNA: TGTGCCACCAGTGACCGAACAGGCTACGAGCAGTACTTC. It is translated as CATSDRTGYEQYF.

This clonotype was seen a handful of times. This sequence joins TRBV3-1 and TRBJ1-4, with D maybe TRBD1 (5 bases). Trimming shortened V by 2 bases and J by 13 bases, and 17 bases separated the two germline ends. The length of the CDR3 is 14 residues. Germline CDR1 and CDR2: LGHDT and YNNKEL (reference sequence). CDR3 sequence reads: CASSQPGTPFGLFF. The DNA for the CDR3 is TGTGCCAGCAGCCAACCCGGGACCCCTTTCGGACTGTTTTTT.

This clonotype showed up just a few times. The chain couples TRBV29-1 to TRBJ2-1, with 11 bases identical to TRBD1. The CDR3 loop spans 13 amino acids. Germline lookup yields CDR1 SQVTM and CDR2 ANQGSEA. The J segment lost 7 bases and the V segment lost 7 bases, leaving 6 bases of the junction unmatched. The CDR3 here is CSGGTGGWNEQFF. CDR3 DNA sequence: TGCAGCGGCGGGACAGGGGGTTGGAATGAGCAGTTCTTC.

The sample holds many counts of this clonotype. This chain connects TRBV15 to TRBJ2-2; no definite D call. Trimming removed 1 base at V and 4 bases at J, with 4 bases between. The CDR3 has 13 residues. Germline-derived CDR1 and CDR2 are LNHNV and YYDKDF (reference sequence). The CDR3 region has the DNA TGTGCCACCAGCAGAGGGGCCACCGGGGAGCTGTTTTTT. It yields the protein CATSRGATGELFF.